The present TCR beta chain was sequenced within a study of cytomegalovirus exposure and HLA in healthy donors. The study, taken as a whole, reports: TCR association rates varied by HLA locus in a later analysis, with DRB1 highest and HLA-C lowest. Despite most TCR sequences being rare, some public TCRs occurred in many donors. Productive status was seen about 90% or about 30% of the time for most TCR beta V segments in an earlier analysis.

PCR was performed using 60 Vbeta and 13 Jbeta primers. Assay: immunoSEQ multiplex PCR; the TCRdb copy retains only in-frame clones and omits some. This repertoire includes 120,000 to 150,000 clones. On this clone itself: Its target is not known.

CDR1 and CDR2 from the germline V gene are SGHDN and FVKESK. CDR3 length equals 14 residues. V was trimmed by 6 bases and J by 3 bases, leaving 11 bases between them. This TCR was sampled from a woman between 18 and 29 years old in good health and CMV-seronegative. The sequenced sample was PBMCs. This sequence joins TRBV14 and TRBJ2-2; D perhaps matches TRBD1 (5 bases). The CDR3 loop is CASSPRVDTGELFF. The CDR3 region has the DNA TGTGCCAGCAGTCCCAGGGTAGACACCGGGGAGCTGTTTTTT.